Listed below are T cell receptor beta chains from one sample, sequenced in a study of T-cell reconstitution after alpha-beta-depleted transplantation in children. TCRdb reprocessed the PCR reads with MiXCR, giving one entry per CDR3 protein. The sample records over 550,000 distinct CDR3 sequences, more than 9% being singletons. The source material was PBMCs from the stem cell graft donor, sampled from the stem cell graft. These receptors all stem from a human donor who donated a stem cell graft to a child with acute myeloid leukemia. The conserved cysteine and the conserved F or W are not part of the CDR3 here.

TRBJ2-7 | TRBV7-6 | ASSPSLDRGRNEQY
TRBJ1-4 | TRBV5-1 | ASSSRGRDEKLF
TRBJ2-6 | TRBV12-3/TRBV12-4 | ASFPGGRGGANVLT
TRBJ2-7 | TRBV7-2 | ASSFNRPSGSREQY
TRBJ2-1 | TRBV25-1 | ASSWGGNEQF
TRBJ2-1 | TRBV27 | ASSASYNEQF
TRBJ2-7 | TRBV20-1 | SAPTSSYEQY
TRBJ1-3 | TRBV20-1 | SVQPQISGNTIY
TRBJ2-7 | TRBV11-2 | ASSLGSPGFIGNYEQY
TRBJ2-1 | TRBV7-2 | ASSLGTSGSHREQF
TRBJ2-1 | TRBV28 | ASSLAAGTSRVLEQF
TRBJ2-3 | TRBV27 | ASSPPRGPSTDTQY
TRBJ2-7 | TRBV20-1 | SARALAGIYEQY
TRBJ2-3 | TRBV7-3 | ASSTKGRHTQY
TRBJ2-2 | TRBV29-1 | SVEDQDSNTGELF
TRBJ2-7 | TRBV6-2/TRBV6-3 | ASRRDINYEQY
TRBJ2-5 | TRBV20-1 | SVMRTETQY
TRBJ1-5 | TRBV27 | ASSTRTGEGQPQH
TRBJ2-3 | TRBV20-1 | SARRTSGQSTDTQY
TRBJ2-7 | TRBV29-1 | SVASGYRNEQY
TRBJ2-6 | TRBV7-9 | ASSLGSYRSGANVLT
TRBJ2-1 | TRBV3-1 | ASSQRQRSLDEQF
TRBJ1-1 | TRBV20-1 | SAPDRVRDEAF
TRBJ2-7 | TRBV5-1 | ASSYSPGAEQY
TRBJ2-2 | TRBV7-2 | ASSHAGGRTGELF
TRBJ2-1 | TRBV2 | ASIGRTGTYYNEQF
TRBJ2-2 | TRBV19 | ASTPVNTGELF
TRBJ1-2 | TRBV6-5 | ASSYGLTNYGYT
TRBJ1-2 | TRBV29-1 | SVEDHGGGYT
TRBJ2-7 | TRBV15 | ATSRGTGLFYEQY
TRBJ1-6 | TRBV5-1 | ASTSIPGSNSPLH
TRBJ2-5 | TRBV28 | ASSPRRAGVETQY
TRBJ2-5 | TRBV25-1 | ASSDRTQY
TRBJ2-7 | TRBV18 | ASSQGARLAEQY
TRBJ2-7 | TRBV29-1 | SVEGVRDDEQY
TRBJ2-1 | TRBV12-5 | ASGLTGNEQF
TRBJ2-4 | TRBV20-1 | SARALGQGGAKNIQY
TRBJ2-1 | TRBV12-3/TRBV12-4 | ASSGDGVLGDEQF
TRBJ2-7 | TRBV7-3 | ASSLMLGLAGEKESYEQY
TRBJ1-6 | TRBV4-3 | ASSQGHVEDSPLH
TRBJ2-2 | TRBV6-2/TRBV6-3 | ASSSPREAGELF
TRBJ1-4 | TRBV11-2 | ASSDRRATNEKLF
TRBJ2-5 | TRBV20-1 | SAPAGGPSETQY
TRBJ2-1 | TRBV4-3 | ASSRGLAARGDEQF
TRBJ2-3 | TRBV12-3/TRBV12-4 | ASTEGGAGADTQY
TRBJ2-5 | TRBV20-1 | SAGDREETQY
TRBJ2-2 | TRBV20-1 | SARDGALPGELF
TRBJ2-5 | TRBV20-1 | SARSASDPYQETQY